This T cell receptor beta chain was retrieved from a study of shared clonotypes between healthy human individuals. Study observations and caveats: Depth of sequencing was expected to influence donor clonotype sharing. There were few donors, and this limited the genetic and exposure-history diversity represented.

Concerning this clone itself: Its antigen is unidentified.

Genomic DNA of every subset was divided equally among multiple immunoSEQ plates. Unsorted PBMC contributed about 0.3 ug DNA, tens of thousands of T cell genomes, to each replicate PCR. The data were produced by immunoSEQ multiplex PCR, yet TCRdb's version contains in-frame clones alone and is incomplete. The repertoire holds around 500,000 clones, about 76% seen once, with about 13% in the top ten. The CDR3 length is 15 residues. Trimming at V came to 5 bases and at J to 2 bases, leaving 2 bases not matched to a gene. CDR1 and CDR2 from the germline V gene are SNHLY and FYNNEI. The chain carries TRBV2 and TRBJ2-6; 8 bases match TRBD1. Sequencing used PBMCs. The clonotype comes from a woman between 40 and 50 years old in good health. Some clones in this sample may be carry-over from other donors' samples. DNA for the CDR3: TGTGCCAGCAGTTTACAGGGGGCTGGGGCCAACGTCCTGACTTTC. Its translation is CASSLQGAGANVLTF.